The 21 T cell receptor beta chains in this list originate from one sample, sequenced in a study of control samples from healthy donors and cancer patients. Generated by immunoSEQ multiplex PCR, the TCRdb table keeps only in-frame clones and is missing some. Of some 45,000 clones in the sample, roughly 80% were seen once. Source material: blood. All receptors derive from a man aged 55 to 70 in good health.

The chain employs TRBV21-1 and TRBJ2-7; TRBD1, the table's D call, lacks a check against the DNA. TRBV21-1 is a pseudogene locus. The CDR3 totals 13 residues. This CDR3 is CASSKGSTYEQYF. The CDR3, as DNA: TGTGCCAGCAGCAAAGGTTCGACATACGAGCAGTACTTC.

The chain links TRBV29-1 to TRBJ2-5; no firm D call. Germline CDR1 and CDR2: SQVTM and ANQGSEA. CDR3 length equals 12 residues. Trimming removed 0 bases at V and 4 bases at J, with 6 bases between. CDR3 DNA sequence: TGCAGCGTTGAAGATTTTGGAGAGACCCAGTACTTC. Amino acids: CSVEDFGETQYF.

This clone was seen more than once but under ten times. The chain uses TRBV28 and TRBJ1-3; D is undetermined. Germline V gene data show CDR1 as MDHEN and CDR2 as SYDVKM. The length of the CDR3 is 16 residues. Between the trimmed V and J ends, which lost 2 bases and 1 base, there was a span of 12 bases. This chain's CDR3 is CASSLMGSRSGNTIYF. Written as DNA, the CDR3 is TGTGCCAGCAGTTTAATGGGGAGTCGGTCTGGAAACACCATATATTTT. Full variable domain (outside the CDR3, taken from reference TRBV28 and TRBJ1-3): DVKVTQSSRYLVKRTGEKVFLECVQDMDHENMFWYRQDPGLGLRLIYFSYDVKMKEKGDIPEGYSVSREKKERFSLILESASTNQTSMYLCASSLMGSRSGNTIYFGEGSWLTVV.

This clone was seen a handful of times. The V gene is TRBV2, the J gene TRBJ2-3; possibly TRBD2 for D (5 bases). Germline CDR1 and CDR2: SNHLY and FYNNEI. The CDR3 sequence is 13 residues long. Trimming shortened V by 4 bases and J by 1 base, and 6 bases separated the two germline ends. The DNA for the CDR3 is TGTGCCAGCAGTGTGCGGGGCACAGATACGCAGTATTTT. It yields the protein CASSVRGTDTQYF.

The chain uses TRBV4-1 and TRBJ2-1; D gene unclear. V lost 3 bases, J lost 12 bases, and 27 bases lay in between. The CDR3 runs 17 residues. The germline CDR1 and CDR2 sequences are MGHRA and YSYEKL. The CDR3: CASSQEIGNDAAGVQFF. CDR3 DNA sequence: TGCGCCAGCAGCCAGGAGATAGGCAACGACGCCGCAGGAGTGCAGTTCTTC.

The chain links TRBV4-2 to TRBJ1-1; TRBD1 matches 8 bases. Trimming at V came to 1 base and at J to 6 bases, leaving 7 bases not matched to a gene. The CDR3 has 15 amino acids. CDR1 LGHNA and CDR2 YNFKEQ come from the germline V gene. CDR3 protein: CASSQVRQGQAEAFF. In DNA form, the CDR3 reads TGTGCCAGCAGCCAAGTTAGACAGGGGCAGGCTGAAGCTTTCTTT.

V gene TRBV5-1 combines with J gene TRBJ2-1, with a weak D call TRBD2 (5 bases). The germline V gene encodes CDR1 SGHRS and CDR2 YFSETQ. V was clipped by 0 bases and J by 0 bases, with 13 bases between them. The CDR3 is made up of 17 amino acids. Here the CDR3 DNA reads TGCGCCAGCAGCTTGGATGGGGTAGGGAGCTCCTACAATGAGCAGTTCTTC. It is translated as CASSLDGVGSSYNEQFF.

This chain joins TRBV5-8 and TRBJ1-1; D may be TRBD1 (5 bases). This CDR3 has 17 amino acids. Trimming pared 0 bases from V and 4 bases from J, leaving 19 bases between. The germline V gene encodes CDR1 SGHTS and CDR2 YDEGEE. The CDR3 sequence: CASSLVVMARGTTEAFF. The CDR3 nucleotides read TGTGCCAGCAGCTTGGTCGTAATGGCCCGAGGGACCACTGAAGCTTTCTTT.

A remark on this clone: The same CDR3 also results from other DNA sequences found in this sample. This chain links TRBV19 with TRBJ2-6; 8 nucleotides line up with TRBD1. Germline CDR1 LNHDA, CDR2 SQIVND (reference sequence). The CDR3 length is 16 residues. The ends lost 3 bases at V and 4 bases at J; junction bases unmatched: 5. The CDR3 DNA sequence: TGTGCCAGTAGTATCAGGGGGCGGGCGGGGGCCAACGTCCTGACTTTC. The encoded protein is CASSIRGRAGANVLTF.

The V and J genes are TRBV30 and TRBJ1-2; tentative D call: TRBD1 (6 bases). With 0 bases removed from V and 0 bases from J, the gap between germline ends came to 8 bases. Germline V CDR1 and CDR2: GTSNPN, SVGIG (reference sequence). The CDR3 contains 14 residues. The chain's CDR3 is CAWSVSGANYGYTF. CDR3 DNA sequence: TGTGCCTGGAGTGTATCAGGGGCTAACTATGGCTACACCTTC.

The table lists this clone with many counts. This chain links TRBV28 with TRBJ1-2; 7 positions agree with TRBD1. Germline values: CDR1 MDHEN, CDR2 SYDVKM. V was clipped by 3 bases and J by 3 bases; unmatched bases: 16. The CDR3 is 18 residues long. In DNA form, the CDR3 reads TGTGCCAGCAGTTTCCCAGACAGGGCGGATAGGACTTACTATGGCTACACCTTC. Translating it yields CASSFPDRADRTYYGYTF.

The chain joins TRBV24-1 to TRBJ2-6; TRBD1 agrees at 10 bases. J was trimmed by 3 bases and V by 3 bases; bases with no gene match: 4. Germline values: CDR1 KGHDR, CDR2 SFDVKD. CDR3 length: 17 residues. CDR3 loop: CATSDRQGAYGANVLTF. The CDR3, as DNA: TGTGCCACCAGTGATAGACAGGGGGCTTATGGGGCCAACGTCCTGACTTTC.

The chain uses TRBV18 and TRBJ1-6, with TRBD1 as a possible D gene (6 bases). CDR1 and CDR2 from the germline V gene are KGHSH and LQKENI. V gave up 6 bases and J gave up 5 bases, with 11 bases separating them. The CDR3 is 14 residues long. The CDR3 here is CASSRDIDNSPLHF. CDR3 nucleotides: TGTGCCAGCTCCCGGGACATAGATAATTCACCCCTCCACTTT.

The chain links TRBV12-5 to TRBJ1-1; tentative D call: TRBD1 (6 bases). Germline V gene data show CDR1 as LGHNT and CDR2 as FRNRAP. There are 16 residues in the CDR3. V was clipped by 1 base and J by 1 base, with 13 bases between them. The CDR3 loop is CASGLAYQGKNTEAFF. CDR3 sequence (DNA): TGTGCTAGTGGTTTGGCATACCAGGGGAAGAACACTGAAGCTTTCTTT.

The table lists this clone with a count of one. The genes are TRBV11-2 and TRBJ2-3; maybe TRBD2 (5 bases). Germline V gene lookup returns CDR1 SGHAT and CDR2 FQNNGV. V lost 5 bases and J lost 2, with 17 bases in between. The CDR3 length is 16 residues. The CDR3 loop reads CASSRATDGITDTQYF. The CDR3 DNA sequence: TGTGCCAGCAGCCGTGCCACTGACGGGATCACAGATACGCAGTATTTT.

The CDR3 protein is CASSRIGWTGELFF. CDR3 in DNA: TGTGCCAGCAGTCGGATCGGTTGGACCGGGGAGCTGTTTTTT. The chain is built from TRBV27 and TRBJ2-2; D is undetermined. Trimming took off 5 bases at V and 5 bases at J, with 12 bases between the two ends. CDR3 size: 14 residues. Germline V gene sequence: CDR1 MNHEY, CDR2 SMNVEV (reference sequence).

The chain employs TRBV7-9 and TRBJ1-1; D remains unclear. V lost 0 bases and J lost 11, with 13 bases in between. Germline V gene data show CDR1 as SEHNR and CDR2 as FQNEAQ (reference sequence). The CDR3 has 13 amino acids. CDR3 sequence reads: CASSLATSGGAFF. The CDR3 DNA reads TGTGCCAGCAGCTTAGCGACGTCCGGAGGGGCTTTCTTT. The entire variable domain, with the rest obtained from reference TRBV7-9 and TRBJ1-1, is as follows: DTGVSQNPRHKITKRGQNVTFRCDPISEHNRLYWYRQTLGQGPEFLTYFQNEAQLEKSRLLSDRFSAERPKGSFSTLEIQRTEQGDSAMYLCASSLATSGGAFFGQGTRLTVV.

CDR3 residues: CASSLRDRGGYGYTF. The CDR3 DNA reads TGTGCCAGCAGCTTACGGGACAGGGGAGGATATGGCTACACCTTC. V usage is TRBV7-8 and J usage is TRBJ1-2, with 10 positions matching TRBD1. Germline V gene sequence: CDR1 SGHVS, CDR2 FQNEAQ. This CDR3 has 15 amino acids. Trimming removed 2 bases from V and 5 bases from J; junction bases left unmatched: 5.

The V call is TRBV10-2, the J call TRBJ1-2; unclear D gene. CDR3 length equals 12 residues. Germline V gene sequence: CDR1 WSHSY, CDR2 SAAADI. V was pared by 4 bases and J by 8 bases, with 11 bases between. The CDR3 sequence is CASSGQGIGYTF. In DNA form, the CDR3 reads TGCGCCAGCAGTGGCCAAGGAATAGGCTACACCTTC.

The chain has TRBV2 and TRBJ2-6; TRBD2 matches 7 bases. Germline-derived CDR1 and CDR2 are SNHLY and FYNNEI. J lost 0 bases, V lost 6 bases, and 20 bases had no gene match. There are 21 residues in the CDR3. The CDR3 nucleotides read TGTGCCAGCAGGGCTAAAGGTTTGCTAGCGGTCCCGGTCTCTGGGGCCAACGTCCTGACTTTC. Its translation: CASRAKGLLAVPVSGANVLTF.

The chain combines TRBV11-3 with TRBJ2-7; tentative D call: TRBD2 (6 bases). The CDR3 is 15 amino acids. Per the germline V gene, CDR1 is SGHNT and CDR2 is YENEEA. V was trimmed by 3 bases and J by 0 bases, leaving 12 bases between them. The CDR3 sequence is CASSLGTGVSYEQYF. In nucleotides, the CDR3 is TGTGCCAGCAGCTTGGGGACGGGGGTCTCCTACGAGCAGTACTTC.